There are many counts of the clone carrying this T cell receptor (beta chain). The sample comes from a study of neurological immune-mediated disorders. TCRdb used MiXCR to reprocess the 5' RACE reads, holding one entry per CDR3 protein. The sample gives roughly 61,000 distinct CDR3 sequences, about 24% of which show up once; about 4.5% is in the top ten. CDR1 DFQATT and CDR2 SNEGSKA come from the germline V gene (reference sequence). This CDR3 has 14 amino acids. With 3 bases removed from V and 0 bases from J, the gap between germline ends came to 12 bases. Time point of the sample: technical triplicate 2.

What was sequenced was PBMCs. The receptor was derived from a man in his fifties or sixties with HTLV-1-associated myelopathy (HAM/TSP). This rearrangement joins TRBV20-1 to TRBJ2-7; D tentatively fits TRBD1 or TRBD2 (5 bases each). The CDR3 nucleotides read TGCAGTGCTAGTAGGGACGCCCGCTCCTACGAGCAGTACTTC. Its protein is CSASRDARSYEQYF.